This T cell receptor beta chain emerged from a study of neurological immune-mediated disorders. This clonotype was picked up many times. 5'RACE generated cDNA with 10-nucleotide random UMIs. TCRdb fed the 5' RACE reads into MiXCR, producing one record per CDR3 protein. In the table there are tens of thousands of distinct CDR3 sequences, 3.4% of which are singletons. The sequence came from a man in his forties with multiple sclerosis. The source material was PBMCs.

CDR3 in amino acids: CASSVLGLNSYNEQFF. In DNA, the CDR3 is TGTGCCAGCAGCGTGTTGGGGCTCAATAGCTACAATGAGCAGTTCTTC. The chain employs TRBV5-6 and TRBJ2-1, with a possible D match to TRBD1 (5 bases). This CDR3 has 16 residues. Germline assignment: CDR1 SGHDT and CDR2 YYEEEE. V was shortened by 4 bases and J by 3 bases, with 17 bases between the two germline ends.